This TCR beta chain emerged from a study of STAT3 mutations in large granular lymphocyte leukemia. Study findings and constraints: Every T-cell large granular lymphocyte leukemia patient had at least one immunodominant TCR beta clonotype.

The protocol was immunoSEQ multiplex PCR, while the TCRdb copy is restricted to in-frame clones and leaves out a portion. In the table there are some 9,100 clones, about 92% of which are singletons. This clone was found a few times. Its antigen is still unknown. The specimen sequenced was peripheral blood mononuclear cells. The sequence was obtained from a man aged 60 to 75 with T-cell large granular lymphocyte leukemia. Some clones in this sample may be carry-over from other donors' samples.

Here the CDR3 DNA reads TGTGCCTGGAGTGTAGTTCTAGGGTCCAACTATGGCTACACCTTC. This codes for CAWSVVLGSNYGYTF. The rearrangement uses TRBV30 and TRBJ1-2; no clear D. V was trimmed by 0 bases and J by 2 bases, leaving 13 bases between them. CDR1 GTSNPN and CDR2 SVGIG come from the germline V gene (reference sequence). This CDR3 has 15 amino acids.